Listed below are T cell receptor beta chains from one sample, sequenced in a study of blood T cell repertoires in COVID-19. TCRdb keeps only in-frame clones here, not all; method: immunoSEQ multiplex PCR. The sample has about 130,000 clones, 78% seen once; the top ten hold around 9.9%. Sequenced input: peripheral blood. These receptors were taken from a man between 60 and 70 years old who had recovered from COVID-19. The CDR3 runs from the conserved cysteine through the conserved F or W. The order of the fields is V gene, D gene, clone size, J gene, CDR3 DNA, CDR3 protein. D genes are given only for firm matches. Size values are once, few and many counts, or a class for expanded clones, and some rows have none.

>TRBV12-3/TRBV12-4|-|few|TRBJ2-5
TGTGCCAGCAGCGCTAGGCCCCAAGAGACCCAGTACTTC
CASSARPQETQYF
>TRBV27|-|few|TRBJ2-2
TGTGCCAGCAGTTTCAGGGGGGCATGGAAAAGAACCGGGGAGCTGTTTTTT
CASSFRGAWKRTGELFF
>TRBV15|TRBD1|few|TRBJ1-1
TGTGCCACCAGCCCCCCAGACAGGGCAAATGCGAACACTGAAGCTTTCTTT
CATSPPDRANANTEAFF
>TRBV7-2|-|-|TRBJ2-2
TGTGCCAGCAGCTTAGCGTCAGCGGTGAACACCGGGGAGCTGTTTTTT
CASSLASAVNTGELFF
>TRBV10-3|TRBD1|-|TRBJ2-2
TGTGCCATCAGTGACCCGGGACAGGGAAGGGGGGAGCTGTTTTTT
CAISDPGQGRGELFF
>TRBV7-8|TRBD1|-|TRBJ1-1
TGTGCCAGCAGCCCGGGACAGCTTGAAGCTTTCTTT
CASSPGQLEAFF
>TRBV5-6|TRBD1|-|TRBJ1-2
TGTGCCAGCAGCCCGGGACAGGGTCAGGGAGGCTACACCTTC
CASSPGQGQGGYTF
>TRBV29-1|-|-|TRBJ2-3
TGCAGCGTTGATCACATGGCAGATACGCAGTATTTT
CSVDHMADTQYF
>TRBV14|TRBD1|-|TRBJ1-1
TGTGCCAGCAGCCGGACAGGTCCGTCAAACACTGAAGCTTTCTTT
CASSRTGPSNTEAFF
>TRBV7-3|-|few|TRBJ2-7
TGTGCCAGCAGCTCCTGGCAGGCCGAGCAGTACTTC
CASSSWQAEQYF
>TRBV4-2|-|-|TRBJ1-1
TGTGCCAGCAGCCCCCCCACGGGGAGGAACACTGAAGCTTTCTTT
CASSPPTGRNTEAFF
>TRBV6-4|TRBD1|-|TRBJ1-1
TGTGCCAAAACCGGGACAGGGGGTCTGAGGGCTCTCTCGCACACTGAAGCTTTCTTT
CAKTGTGGLRALSHTEAFF
>TRBV11-1|TRBD1|-|TRBJ2-2
TGTGCCAGCAGCTCCCCGACAGGGATCGGGGAGCTGTTTTTT
CASSSPTGIGELFF
>TRBV4-3|-|few|TRBJ2-1
TGCGCCAGCAGCCAAGACCCCTCCGGGACACGGGGTTACAATGAGCAGTTCTTC
CASSQDPSGTRGYNEQFF
>TRBV2|-|-|TRBJ2-3
TGTGCCAGCAGTGAATTGCGGGGTCCCACAGATACGCAGTATTTT
CASSELRGPTDTQYF
>TRBV5-5|-|-|TRBJ2-7
TGTGCCAGCAGCACCGGGACAAGTCTGAGCTCCTACGAGCAGTACTTC
CASSTGTSLSSYEQYF
>TRBV7-8|-|-|TRBJ1-5
TGTGCCAGCAGCTTAGCAGGAGGGGGGGCCAATCAGCCCCAGCATTTT
CASSLAGGGANQPQHF
>TRBV5-1|-|once|TRBJ1-4
TGCGCCAGCAGCCGGGATTCAACTAATGAAAAACTGTTTTTT
CASSRDSTNEKLFF
>TRBV5-4|-|-|TRBJ2-6
TGTGCCAGCACCGACCGCGGCTCTGGGGCCAACGTCCTGACTTTC
CASTDRGSGANVLTF
>TRBV5-6|TRBD1|-|TRBJ2-7
TGTGCCAGCAGCTTGGGACAGGGGCCCTACGAGCAGTACTTC
CASSLGQGPYEQYF
>TRBV15|TRBD1|-|TRBJ2-1
TGTGCCACCAGCAGACCTACAGGGGCCTCCTACAATGAGCAGTTCTTC
CATSRPTGASYNEQFF
>TRBV7-6|TRBD1|-|TRBJ2-1
TGTGCCAGCAGCTTAGAAGGGGGCACCTACAATGAGCAGTTCTTC
CASSLEGGTYNEQFF
>TRBV18|-|once|TRBJ1-2
TGTGCCAGCTCAAATACTAACAGGGATAACTATGGCTACACCTTC
CASSNTNRDNYGYTF
>TRBV9|TRBD1|-|TRBJ2-7
TGTGCCAGCAGCATCGACTCCGGGACAGGGTCGGTAGAGCAGTACTTC
CASSIDSGTGSVEQYF
>TRBV6-4|-|-|TRBJ1-5
TGTGCCAGCAGTGACAGGTCAGGGGAAATTCAGCCCCAGCATTTT
CASSDRSGEIQPQHF
>TRBV7-6|TRBD1|once|TRBJ2-7
TGTGCCAGCAGCTTAGCCGGGACAGGGGCTGGCTACGAGCAGTACTTC
CASSLAGTGAGYEQYF
>TRBV7-9|-|-|TRBJ2-3
TGTGCCAGCAGCTTAGGCGAGGGAGGAACAGATACGCAGTATTTT
CASSLGEGGTDTQYF
>TRBV19|-|-|TRBJ1-6
TGTGCCAGTAGTATAGATCGGAACGAGGGAGGAAATTCACCCCTCCACTTT
CASSIDRNEGGNSPLHF
>TRBV6-5|TRBD2|-|TRBJ2-5
TGTGCCAGCAGTTACCAGCGGGGGATAGCAGAGACCCAGTACTTC
CASSYQRGIAETQYF
>TRBV14|-|-|TRBJ2-7
TGTGCCAGCAGCCAAGATGACGCAGGGCCGCCCTACGAGCAGTACTTC
CASSQDDAGPPYEQYF
>TRBV7-8|-|few|TRBJ2-5
TGTGCCAGCAGCTCTAGAGGAGGGTTCCAAGAGACCCAGTACTTC
CASSSRGGFQETQYF
>TRBV7-2|TRBD1|-|TRBJ2-6
TGTGCCAGCAGCTTACCGGGACAGGCCTACTCTGGGGCCAACGTCCTGACTTTC
CASSLPGQAYSGANVLTF
>TRBV5-4|-|few|TRBJ1-4
TGTGCCAGCAGCGTTCGGCAGGGAACTAATGAAAAACTGTTTTTT
CASSVRQGTNEKLFF
>TRBV3-1/TRBV3-2|TRBD1|-|TRBJ1-2
TGTGCCAGCAGGGGTATGAAAGGGGGCCCCAACTATGGCTACACCTTC
CASRGMKGGPNYGYTF
>TRBV6-2/TRBV6-3|-|-|TRBJ1-2
TGTGCCAGCAGCTCGGGACACTTTTATGGCTACACCTTC
CASSSGHFYGYTF
>TRBV5-4|-|-|TRBJ2-2
TGTGCCAGCAGCTTGGATAGCACGAACACCGGGGAGCTGTTTTTT
CASSLDSTNTGELFF
>TRBV24-1|TRBD2|-|TRBJ2-3
TGTGCCACCAGTGATCCGGGACTAGCGGGGGGGCCTCCAGATACGCAGTATTTT
CATSDPGLAGGPPDTQYF
>TRBV6-2/TRBV6-3|-|-|TRBJ2-2
TGTGCCAGCAGTCCAGGGGGGACCGGGGAGCTGTTTTTT
CASSPGGTGELFF
>TRBV28|-|-|TRBJ1-5
TGTGCCAGCAGTTTGAAGGGGGGGACTCTCAATCAGCCCCAGCATTTT
CASSLKGGTLNQPQHF
>TRBV19|-|few|TRBJ1-2
TGTGCCAGTACCCCTTTCGGCAGGGACTATGGCTACACCTTC
CASTPFGRDYGYTF
>TRBV28|-|few|TRBJ1-6
TGTGCCAGCAGCACGGGAGGACAACGGGGAAATTCACCCCTCCACTTT
CASSTGGQRGNSPLHF
>TRBV6-5|-|-|TRBJ1-6
TGTGCCAGCAGTACAGATTATTCACCCCTCCACTTT
CASSTDYSPLHF
>TRBV4-3|-|-|TRBJ1-2
TGCGCCAGCAGCCAAGATCTTGGAGACAGTTATGGCTACACCTTC
CASSQDLGDSYGYTF
>TRBV5-1|TRBD1|-|TRBJ1-1
TGCGCCAGCAGCAAAACTATAGGGACAGTCAACACTGAAGCTTTCTTT
CASSKTIGTVNTEAFF
>TRBV19|-|once|TRBJ2-3
TGTGCCAGTAGTATATTTGGGGCAGACGCAACAGATACGCAGTATTTT
CASSIFGADATDTQYF
>TRBV28|TRBD1|-|TRBJ1-6
TGTGCCAGCAGTTTGGGACAGTATAGCTCCTATAATTCACCCCTCCACTTT
CASSLGQYSSYNSPLHF
>TRBV5-1|-|-|TRBJ1-1
TGCGCCAGCAGCTTGGATAACCGGGGGACTGAAGCTTTCTTT
CASSLDNRGTEAFF
>TRBV11-3|-|many|TRBJ2-2
TGTGCCAGCAGCTTAGGAGGCGGGAACGCGAACACCGGGGAGCTGTTTTTT
CASSLGGGNANTGELFF
>TRBV19|TRBD1|-|TRBJ2-5
TGTGCCAGCAGAAGACAGGGGGAAGAGACCCAGTACTTC
CASRRQGEETQYF
>TRBV19|TRBD1|-|TRBJ2-3
TGTGCCAGTAGTAAGACAGGGTTGAGGGATACGCAGTATTTT
CASSKTGLRDTQYF
>TRBV18|-|-|TRBJ2-2
TGTGCCAGCTCACCACCTACAGGAATGAACACCGGGGAGCTGTTTTTT
CASSPPTGMNTGELFF
>TRBV6-1|TRBD1|-|TRBJ1-1
TGTGCCAGCAGTGAAATGTGGACAGGGGGGAACACTGAAGCTTTCTTT
CASSEMWTGGNTEAFF
>TRBV9|TRBD1|-|TRBJ1-6
TGTGCCAGCAGCTTAACAGGGGACAATTCACCCCTCCACTTT
CASSLTGDNSPLHF
>TRBV6-2/TRBV6-3|-|-|TRBJ2-3
TGTGCCAGCAGCCAACTGGCAGGGGTCACAGATACGCAGTATTTT
CASSQLAGVTDTQYF
>TRBV28|-|once|TRBJ1-1
TGTGCCAGCAGGTCAGGGTTCGACACTGAAGCTTTCTTT
CASRSGFDTEAFF
>TRBV7-2|-|-|TRBJ2-2
TGTGCCAGCAGCCCGGGGGTAGCGCTGGGGGCCGGGGAGCTGTTTTTT
CASSPGVALGAGELFF
>TRBV7-3|TRBD2|-|TRBJ2-5
TGTGCCAGCAGTCCTCGGTGGCTAGCGGGGCAAGAGACCCAGTACTTC
CASSPRWLAGQETQYF